A single sample is the source of the 9 T cell receptor beta chains below, sequenced in a study of CD8 T cells in ankylosing spondylitis. TCRdb independently ran MiXCR on the 5' RACE reads; one entry per CDR3 protein. This table holds about 220,000 distinct CDR3 sequences, about 26% found once. Source material: blood, either unsorted or a sorted T cell fraction (not recorded which). These receptors were obtained from a male donor with ankylosing spondylitis or in good health (not recorded which).

This clonotype was counted many times. This rearrangement joins TRBV10-3 to TRBJ1-6; D ambiguous. CDR3 length equals 13 residues. Trimming stripped 10 bases from V and 0 bases from J, with 7 bases between. Germline CDR1 ENHRY, CDR2 SYGVKD. The CDR3 region has the DNA TGTGCCACCCACAGCTCCTATAATTCACCCCTCCACTTT. It is translated as CATHSSYNSPLHF.

This clonotype was recorded many times. In DNA, the CDR3 is TGTGCCAGCAGCTTGGCGCAGCGGGAGGGCCAGGTTGGGTACGAGCAGTACTTC. Amino acid sequence: CASSLAQREGQVGYEQYF. The V gene is TRBV7-8, the J gene TRBJ2-7; 10 bases match TRBD2. The CDR3 length is 18 residues. Germline V gene sequence: CDR1 SGHVS, CDR2 FQNEAQ. The trim removed 3 bases at V and 4 bases at J, leaving 15 bases unmatched.

This clonotype has at least ten counts. V gene TRBV29-1 combines with J gene TRBJ1-4; 7 positions agree with TRBD1. This CDR3 comprises 13 residues. Germline lookup yields CDR1 SQVTM and CDR2 ANQGSEA. J gave up 4 bases and V 7 bases, and 6 bases lay outside the gene matches. The CDR3 DNA reads as TGCAGCGGCGGACAGGCCAGTAATGAAAAACTGTTTTTT. It codes for CSGGQASNEKLFF.

Ten or more counts support this clonotype. The chain couples TRBV20-1 to TRBJ1-1; no clear D. Per the germline V gene, CDR1 is DFQATT and CDR2 is SNEGSKA (reference sequence). The CDR3 length is 12 residues. The germline V and J ends were trimmed by 6 bases and 1 base, with 9 bases remaining between them. The CDR3 nucleotides are TGCAGTGCAGTGGTTAGGAACACTGAAGCTTTCTTT. It yields the protein CSAVVRNTEAFF.

This clonotype was recorded many times. V gene TRBV20-1 combines with J gene TRBJ2-3; no firm D call. The CDR3 is 15 residues long. From germline, CDR1 is DFQATT and CDR2 SNEGSKA (reference sequence). V gave up 5 bases and J gave up 3 bases, with 18 bases separating them. In DNA, the CDR3 is TGCAGTGCTCCCGACCCAGTTCTGGGGACAGATACGCAGTATTTT. It encodes CSAPDPVLGTDTQYF.

The chain combines TRBV19 with TRBJ2-7; 8 bases agree with TRBD1. From germline, CDR1 is LNHDA and CDR2 SQIVND (reference sequence). The CDR3 spans 15 residues. V was clipped by 4 bases and J by 3 bases; unmatched bases: 8. The CDR3 DNA sequence: TGTGCCAGTAGTACCCTTGGCGGACAGGGCTACGAGCAGTACTTC. It codes for CASSTLGGQGYEQYF.

The rearrangement joins TRBV29-1 to TRBJ2-1; 12 bases match TRBD2. CDR3 size: 13 residues. J gave up 8 bases and V 6 bases, and 5 bases lay outside the gene matches. Per germline, CDR1 SQVTM and CDR2 ANQGSEA. The CDR3 region has the DNA TGCAGCGTCGATCCTAGCGGGAGGGATGAGCAGTTCTTC. Translation gives CSVDPSGRDEQFF.

This clonotype showed up many times. The gene calls are TRBV7-2 and TRBJ2-5; possibly TRBD2 for D (6 bases). Deletions cut 3 bases from V and 3 bases from J, with 8 bases between. The CDR3 runs to 13 residues. Germline V CDR1 and CDR2: SGHTA, FQGNSA. CDR3 residues: CASSFRGKETQYF. The CDR3 DNA is TGTGCCAGCAGCTTTCGCGGGAAAGAGACCCAGTACTTC.

This clonotype was counted at least ten times. The genes are TRBV6-5 and TRBJ1-2; the D gene is possibly TRBD1 (6 bases). CDR1 and CDR2 (germline): MNHEY, SVGAGI. V lost 2 bases and J lost 5, with 15 bases in between. The CDR3 is made up of 15 amino acids. CDR3 sequence reads: CASSYPGQIPYGYTF. The CDR3 DNA sequence: TGTGCCAGCAGTTACCCAGGACAGATTCCTTATGGCTACACCTTC.